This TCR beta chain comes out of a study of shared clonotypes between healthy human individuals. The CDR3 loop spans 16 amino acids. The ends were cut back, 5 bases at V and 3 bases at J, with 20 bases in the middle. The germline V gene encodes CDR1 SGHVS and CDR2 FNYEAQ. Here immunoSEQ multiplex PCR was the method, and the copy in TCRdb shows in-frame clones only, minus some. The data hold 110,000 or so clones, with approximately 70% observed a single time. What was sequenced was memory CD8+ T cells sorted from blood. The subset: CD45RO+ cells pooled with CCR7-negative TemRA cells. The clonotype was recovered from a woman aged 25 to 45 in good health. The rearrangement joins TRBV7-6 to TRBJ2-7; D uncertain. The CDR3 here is CASSAPIGRRDYEQYF. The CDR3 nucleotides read TGTGCCAGCAGCGCCCCTATCGGGCGGCGTGACTACGAGCAGTACTTC.